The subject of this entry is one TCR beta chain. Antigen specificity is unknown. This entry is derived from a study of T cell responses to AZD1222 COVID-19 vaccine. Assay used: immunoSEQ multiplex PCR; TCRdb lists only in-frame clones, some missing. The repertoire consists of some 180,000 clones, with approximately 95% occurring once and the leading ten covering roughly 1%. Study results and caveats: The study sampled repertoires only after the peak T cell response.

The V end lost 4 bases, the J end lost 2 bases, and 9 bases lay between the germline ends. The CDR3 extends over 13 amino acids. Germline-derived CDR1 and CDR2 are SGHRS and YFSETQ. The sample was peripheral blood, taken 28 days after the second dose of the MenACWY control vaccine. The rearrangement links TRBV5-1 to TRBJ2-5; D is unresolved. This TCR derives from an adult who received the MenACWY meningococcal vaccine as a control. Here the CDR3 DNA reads TGCGCCAGCAGCCCGCGGCGGCAAGAGACCCAGTACTTC. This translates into CASSPRRQETQYF.